The 22 T cell receptor beta chains given below trace back to one sample, sequenced in a study of CD8 T cells in ankylosing spondylitis. Using its own MiXCR run on the 5' RACE reads, TCRdb lists one record per CDR3 protein. The repertoire holds 350,000 to 400,000 distinct CDR3 sequences, 20% seen once, with roughly 13% in the top ten. Sequencing was performed on blood, either unsorted or a sorted T cell fraction (not recorded which). The receptors originated from a male donor with ankylosing spondylitis or in good health (not recorded which).

The CDR3 bases are TGTGCCAGCTCACCACTGGACAGGGGGAGGTACGAGCAGTACTTC. Its protein is CASSPLDRGRYEQYF. This chain joins TRBV18 and TRBJ2-7; 10 bases align to TRBD1. The J segment lost 4 bases and the V segment lost 1 base, leaving 4 bases of the junction unmatched. This CDR3 is built from 15 residues. Germline CDR1 KGHSH, CDR2 LQKENI.

The CDR3 spells CASSIYRDGGELFF. CDR3 nucleotides: TGTGCCAGTAGTATTTACAGGGATGGCGGGGAGCTGTTTTTT. This chain links TRBV19 with TRBJ2-2; tentative D call: TRBD1 (6 bases). This CDR3 contains 14 residues. Trimming removed 3 bases from V and 7 bases from J, with 12 bases in between. Germline CDR1 and CDR2: LNHDA and SQIVND (reference sequence).

This clonotype was observed a few times. The chain combines TRBV20-1 with TRBJ2-4, with TRBD2 as a possible D gene (5 bases). Germline V lookup: CDR1 DFQATT, CDR2 SNEGSKA (reference sequence). The V end was cut by 5 bases, the J end by 2 bases, with 16 bases between. The CDR3 totals 15 residues. Here the CDR3 DNA reads TGCAGTGCTGCGCCCTCGGAGGAGACCAAAAACATTCAGTACTTC. It encodes CSAAPSEETKNIQYF.

This clonotype has more than one count but fewer than ten. The chain has TRBV2 and TRBJ2-4; the match to TRBD1 covers 7 bases. The CDR3 extends over 19 amino acids. Trimming removed 0 bases from V and 0 bases from J; junction bases left unmatched: 11. Germline values: CDR1 SNHLY, CDR2 FYNNEI. The CDR3 is CASSEAQGTVFLAKNIQYF. In DNA form, the CDR3 reads TGTGCCAGCAGTGAAGCGCAGGGGACAGTTTTTCTAGCCAAAAACATTCAGTACTTC.

The chain employs TRBV11-1 and TRBJ1-3; no clear D. The germline gives CDR1 SGHAT, CDR2 FQDESV (reference sequence). The ends were cut back, 3 bases at V and 0 bases at J, with 18 bases in the middle. This CDR3 is 18 amino acids long. CDR3 in amino acids: CASSFDPQDPFSGNTIYF. The CDR3 nucleotides read TGTGCCAGCAGCTTTGATCCCCAGGATCCCTTCTCTGGAAACACCATATATTTT.

J is TRBJ1-1 and V is TRBV7-2; 7 bases match TRBD1. Germline assignment: CDR1 SGHTA and CDR2 FQGNSA. Germline trimming cut 4 bases from V and 2 bases from J; bases unmatched to any gene: 7. This CDR3 region has 15 residues. The CDR3 DNA reads as TGTGCCAGCAGCTGGTACGGGACAGTCAACACTGAAGCTTTCTTT. This codes for CASSWYGTVNTEAFF.

The chain combines TRBV27 with TRBJ1-1, with a possible D match to TRBD1 (5 bases). The CDR3 loop spans 12 amino acids. Germline loops: CDR1 MNHEY, CDR2 SMNVEV (reference sequence). V was shortened by 3 bases and J by 5 bases, with 7 bases between the two germline ends. CDR3 sequence: CASSFWGTEAFF. CDR3 DNA sequence: TGTGCCAGCAGTTTTTGGGGGACTGAAGCTTTCTTT.

This sequence joins TRBV12-3 or TRBV12-4 and TRBJ1-5; 7 positions match TRBD1. With 8 bases clipped from V and 9 bases from J, the junction kept 13 bases outside the gene matches. CDR3 length: 14 amino acids. In nucleotides, the CDR3 is TGTGCCAGCGCCCAGGGGGGGGCAGGAGGGCCCCAGCATTTT. This codes for CASAQGGAGGPQHF.

This clonotype has only a few counts. This chain uses TRBV12-3 or TRBV12-4 with TRBJ1-5; 8 bases align to TRBD1. This CDR3 contains 16 residues. The V gene end was trimmed by 6 bases and the J gene end by 0 bases; junction bases not matched to a gene: 7. In DNA form, the CDR3 reads TGTGCCAGCAGCGCAGCAGGGGGCTATAGCAATCAGCCCCAGCATTTT. Translated, it gives CASSAAGGYSNQPQHF.

This clonotype appeared a few times. This chain joins TRBV28 and TRBJ2-1; 7 bases are a match to TRBD1. This CDR3 contains 15 residues. Trimming cost V 5 bases and J 4 bases; bases outside gene matches: 8. Germline assignment: CDR1 MDHEN and CDR2 SYDVKM. The CDR3 is CASSLLGTEYNEQFF. The CDR3 coding sequence is TGTGCCAGCAGTCTCCTAGGGACAGAGTACAATGAGCAGTTCTTC.

This clonotype turned up a few times. CDR3 bases: TGTGCCAGCAGCTCCCCGTCGGGCTACGAGCAGTACTTC. Its protein product is CASSSPSGYEQYF. The chain carries TRBV7-3 and TRBJ2-7; no firm D call. The CDR3 is 13 residues long. V lost 4 bases and J lost 3, with 10 bases in between. Germline CDR1 reads SGHTA; CDR2 reads FQGTGA.

In this sample, this clonotype turned up a few times. The chain links TRBV7-9 to TRBJ2-2; 10 bases are a match to TRBD1. Germline lookup yields CDR1 SEHNR and CDR2 FQNEAQ (reference sequence). Trimming took 4 bases from V and 8 from J; bases not matched to a gene: 13. The CDR3 extends over 17 amino acids. The CDR3 DNA sequence: TGTGCCAGCAGCTCCCTCCCGGGACAGGGGCCTTCGGGGGAGCTGTTTTTT. Its translation: CASSSLPGQGPSGELFF.

This clonotype was counted only a few times. V gene TRBV4-1 combines with J gene TRBJ2-1; D is undetermined. The CDR3 has 13 amino acids. Trimming took off 4 bases at V and 8 bases at J, with 12 bases between the two ends. CDR1 is MGHRA and CDR2 is YSYEKL in the germline V gene. The CDR3 reads CASSPTLEDEQFF. The CDR3 DNA reads as TGCGCCAGCAGCCCGACCCTTGAGGATGAGCAGTTCTTC.

This clonotype was counted only a few times. The CDR3 nucleotides are TGCAGCGTTGAAACTAGCGGGGTTACCACAGATACGCAGTATTTT. Translated: CSVETSGVTTDTQYF. The chain joins TRBV29-1 to TRBJ2-3, with TRBD2 identical over 10 bases. Germline V gene sequence: CDR1 SQVTM, CDR2 ANQGSEA. The CDR3 loop spans 15 amino acids. The V and J ends lost 2 bases and 2 bases, in that order; junction bases with no gene match: 4.

This clonotype was seen a single time. The V call is TRBV28, the J call TRBJ2-3, with unresolved D. Germline V CDR1 and CDR2: MDHEN, SYDVKM. V was cut by 10 bases and J by 7 bases, with 12 bases left in between. The CDR3 contains 11 residues. DNA for the CDR3: TGTGCCATCTCCGCGGATTATACGCAGTATTTT. Encoded protein: CAISADYTQYF.

This clonotype was observed a few times. The V and J genes are TRBV6-5 and TRBJ1-5; D possibly corresponds to TRBD1 (6 bases). V was cut by 0 bases and J by 7 bases, with 13 bases left in between. CDR1 and CDR2 from the germline V gene are MNHEY and SVGAGI. This CDR3 contains 15 residues. The CDR3 DNA reads TGTGCCAGCAGTTACTCTGCGGGGGCGGTACAGCCCCAGCATTTT. Translating it yields CASSYSAGAVQPQHF.

The chain carries TRBV20-1 and TRBJ2-7; TRBD1 aligns across 10 bases. CDR1 is DFQATT and CDR2 is SNEGSKA in the germline V gene (reference sequence). Unmatched junction bases numbered 3, after V lost 4 bases and J lost 0 bases. The CDR3 is 14 residues long. The CDR3 sequence: CSANGQGVSYEQYF. In nucleotides, the CDR3 is TGCAGTGCTAACGGACAGGGGGTCTCCTACGAGCAGTACTTC.

The chain uses TRBV29-1 and TRBJ2-2; D may be TRBD1 or TRBD2 (5 bases each). The CDR3 has 12 amino acids. V dropped 5 bases and J dropped 7 bases, with 11 bases sitting between them. CDR1 is SQVTM, CDR2 ANQGSEA, per germline. CDR3 sequence reads: CSVSEGNGELFF. The CDR3 DNA reads as TGCAGCGTTTCTGAGGGGAACGGGGAGCTGTTTTTT.

This rearrangement joins TRBV5-1 to TRBJ2-1, with 13 bases that match TRBD2. The J segment lost 8 bases and the V segment lost 0 bases, leaving 8 bases of the junction unmatched. Germline V gene sequence: CDR1 SGHRS, CDR2 YFSETQ. The CDR3 covers 17 residues. The CDR3 reads CASSLDTSGGAMDEQFF. The DNA for the CDR3 is TGCGCCAGCAGCTTGGACACTAGCGGGGGGGCCATGGATGAGCAGTTCTTC.

This sequence joins TRBV27 and TRBJ2-3; D is ambiguous. V gave up 4 bases and J gave up 4 bases, with 15 bases separating them. The CDR3 runs to 15 residues. CDR1 is MNHEY and CDR2 is SMNVEV in the germline V gene (reference sequence). The CDR3 coding sequence is TGTGCCAGCAGTTATGGGGTTCGTTTCGCAGATACGCAGTATTTT. Translating gives CASSYGVRFADTQYF.

There are a few counts of this clonotype. This chain links TRBV29-1 with TRBJ1-2; D not resolved. Trimming cost V 3 bases and J 3 bases, with 8 bases left between them. CDR3 length: 12 amino acids. Germline assignment: CDR1 SQVTM and CDR2 ANQGSEA. For the CDR3, the DNA is TGCAGCGTTGAGACGGTTTACTATGGCTACACCTTC. Protein: CSVETVYYGYTF.

This clonotype came up a few times. The chain has TRBV30 and TRBJ1-1; no clear D gene. CDR3 length equals 14 residues. Deletions cut 0 bases from V and 0 bases from J, with 8 bases between. Per the germline V gene, CDR1 is GTSNPN and CDR2 is SVGIG (reference sequence). CDR3: CAWSVLLMNTEAFF. CDR3 nucleotide sequence: TGTGCCTGGAGTGTACTACTGATGAACACTGAAGCTTTCTTT.